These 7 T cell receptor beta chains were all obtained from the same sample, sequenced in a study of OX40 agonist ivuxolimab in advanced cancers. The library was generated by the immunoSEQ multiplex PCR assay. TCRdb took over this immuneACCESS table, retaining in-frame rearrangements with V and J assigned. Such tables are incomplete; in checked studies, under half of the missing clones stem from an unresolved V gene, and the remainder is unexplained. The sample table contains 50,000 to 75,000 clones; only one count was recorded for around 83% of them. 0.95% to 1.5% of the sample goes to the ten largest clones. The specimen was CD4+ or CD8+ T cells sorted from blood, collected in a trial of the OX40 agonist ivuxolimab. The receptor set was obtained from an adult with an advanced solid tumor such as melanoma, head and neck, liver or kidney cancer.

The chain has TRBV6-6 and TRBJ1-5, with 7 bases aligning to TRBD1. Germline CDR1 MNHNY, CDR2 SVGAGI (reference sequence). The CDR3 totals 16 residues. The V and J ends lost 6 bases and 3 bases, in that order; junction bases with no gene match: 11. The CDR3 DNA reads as TGTGCCAGCAGACAAACGCGGACAGGCGACAATCAGCCCCAGCATTTT. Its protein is CASRQTRTGDNQPQHF.

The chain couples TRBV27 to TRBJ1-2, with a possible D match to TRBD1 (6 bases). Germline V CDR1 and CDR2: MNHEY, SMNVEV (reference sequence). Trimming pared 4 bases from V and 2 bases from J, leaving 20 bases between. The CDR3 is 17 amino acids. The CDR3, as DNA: TGTGCCAGCAGTTCCGCCGGGGGGCAGGAAAGGAACTATGGCTACACCTTC. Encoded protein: CASSSAGGQERNYGYTF.

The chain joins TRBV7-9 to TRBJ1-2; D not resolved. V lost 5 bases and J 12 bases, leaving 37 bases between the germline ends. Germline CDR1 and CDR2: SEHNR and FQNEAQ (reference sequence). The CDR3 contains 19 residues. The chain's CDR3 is CASSAVGHSGPSNSMANTF. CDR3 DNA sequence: TGTGCCAGCAGCGCCGTTGGGCACTCTGGACCCTCAAATTCTATGGCTAACACCTTC.

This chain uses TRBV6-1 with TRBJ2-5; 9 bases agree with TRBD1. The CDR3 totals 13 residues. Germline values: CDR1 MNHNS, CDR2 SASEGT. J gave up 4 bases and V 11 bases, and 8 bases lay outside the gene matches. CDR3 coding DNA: TGTGCCCTTGGGGGACAGGGTCGAGAGACCCAGTACTTC. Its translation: CALGGQGRETQYF.

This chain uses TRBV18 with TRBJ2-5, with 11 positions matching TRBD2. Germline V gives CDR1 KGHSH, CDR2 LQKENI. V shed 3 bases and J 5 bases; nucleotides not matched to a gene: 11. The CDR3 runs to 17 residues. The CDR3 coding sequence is TGTGCCAGCTCACCCCCGGGGCTAGCGGGGGGATCGGAGACCCAGTACTTC. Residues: CASSPPGLAGGSETQYF.

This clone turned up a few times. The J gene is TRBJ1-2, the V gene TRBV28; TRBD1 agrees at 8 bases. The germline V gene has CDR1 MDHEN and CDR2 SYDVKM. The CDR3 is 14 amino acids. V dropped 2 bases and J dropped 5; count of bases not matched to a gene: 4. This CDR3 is CASSLRRQGYGYTF. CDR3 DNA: TGTGCCAGCAGTTTACGTCGACAGGGGTATGGCTACACCTTC.

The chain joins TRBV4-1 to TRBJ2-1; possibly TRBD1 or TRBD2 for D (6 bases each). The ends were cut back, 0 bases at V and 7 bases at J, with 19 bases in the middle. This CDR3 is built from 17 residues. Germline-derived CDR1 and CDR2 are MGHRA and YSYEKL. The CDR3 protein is CASSQERLGGGRNEQFF. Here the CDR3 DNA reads TGCGCCAGCAGCCAAGAAAGGTTGGGGGGCGGTAGGAATGAGCAGTTCTTC.